Listed below are T cell receptor beta chains from one sample, sequenced in a study of blood T cell repertoires in COVID-19. The assay was immunoSEQ multiplex PCR, and TCRdb's table has in-frame clones only and misses some. The sample yields 110,000 to 150,000 clones, approximately 80% seen once. What was sequenced was peripheral blood. The receptor source for this set is a man between 70 and 80 years old who had recovered from COVID-19. CDR3s include the opening cysteine and the closing phenylalanine or tryptophan. The order of the fields is J gene, clone size, V gene, D gene, CDR3 DNA, CDR3 protein. A D gene is named only where the DNA matches it firmly. Rows may omit the clone size; those that give it use once, few, many or a size class.

>TRBJ2-1|NA|TRBV24-1|TRBD2
TGTGCCACCAGTGATAATAGCGGGACGTGGAATGAGCAGTTCTTC
CATSDNSGTWNEQFF
>TRBJ2-7|NA|TRBV29-1|TRBD1
TGCAGCGTTGAAGGAGGACAGGGAGCCGACGAGCAGTACTTC
CSVEGGQGADEQYF
>TRBJ1-3|NA|TRBV19|NA
TGTGCCAGTAGTCCCCGGGGGAGCCTAATCTCTGGAAACACCATATATTTT
CASSPRGSLISGNTIYF
>TRBJ2-1|NA|TRBV11-2|NA
TGTGCCAGCAGCGCATACAGGGATGAGCAGTTCTTC
CASSAYRDEQFF
>TRBJ2-5|NA|TRBV5-1|NA
TGCGCCAGCAGCTTACTAGCTACTAAAGAGACCCAGTACTTC
CASSLLATKETQYF
>TRBJ1-5|NA|TRBV19|NA
TGTGCCAGTACCAGCGGGCAGAAGAATCAGCCCCAGCATTTT
CASTSGQKNQPQHF
>TRBJ1-5|NA|TRBV19|NA
TGTGCCAGTAGAATCACAGGACCGAGCAATCAGCCCCAGCATTTT
CASRITGPSNQPQHF
>TRBJ2-1|NA|TRBV5-1|TRBD2
TGCGCCAGCAGCTTGGAAGGAGGACTAGCGGGAGTCAATGAGCAGTTCTTC
CASSLEGGLAGVNEQFF
>TRBJ2-7|NA|TRBV6-2/TRBV6-3|TRBD1
TGTGCCAGCAGTCGGGACAGGGTAAACGAGCAGTACTTC
CASSRDRVNEQYF
>TRBJ2-1|NA|TRBV28|TRBD2
TGTGCCAGCAGTCCCCTGACGGGAGGGCTCTATGAGCAGTTCTTC
CASSPLTGGLYEQFF
>TRBJ1-3|NA|TRBV5-1|NA
TGCGCCAGCAGCTTGGAGGGGTCCCCTGGAAACACCATATATTTT
CASSLEGSPGNTIYF
>TRBJ2-1|once|TRBV28|TRBD2
TGTGCCAGCAGTGCGGGGACTAGCGGTTCCTACAATGAGCAGTTCTTC
CASSAGTSGSYNEQFF
>TRBJ2-2|NA|TRBV2|TRBD2
TGTGCCAGCAGTGAAGGGACTAGCGGGAACACCGGGGAGCTGTTTTTT
CASSEGTSGNTGELFF
>TRBJ2-5|NA|TRBV5-8|NA
TGTGCCAGCAGCTTGAGTAGTCCAGAGACCCAGTACTTC
CASSLSSPETQYF
>TRBJ2-7|NA|TRBV29-1|TRBD2
TGCAGCGTCCTCCTAGCGGGAGTGGGAGAGCAGTACTTC
CSVLLAGVGEQYF
>TRBJ2-1|NA|TRBV29-1|TRBD2
TGCAGCGTTGAAGAGCCCCTAGCGGTTTTTTACAATGAGCAGTTCTTC
CSVEEPLAVFYNEQFF
>TRBJ2-2|NA|TRBV30|TRBD1
TGTGCCTGGGCCGGGGGGACAGGGATCACCGGGGAGCTGTTTTTT
CAWAGGTGITGELFF
>TRBJ2-5|NA|TRBV5-6|NA
TGTGCCAGCGGAGGTCTAGACAGGTACCAAGAGACCCAGTACTTC
CASGGLDRYQETQYF
>TRBJ1-5|NA|TRBV12-5|NA
TGTGCTAGTGGTTTGGTACTGGGCAGGGACAATCAGCCCCAGCATTTT
CASGLVLGRDNQPQHF
>TRBJ1-5|few|TRBV19|TRBD1
TGTGCCAGTAGTCCCATTGGCAGGACAGGGTATCAGCCCCAGCATTTT
CASSPIGRTGYQPQHF
>TRBJ2-1|NA|TRBV27|NA
TGTGCCAGCAGTTTAGGAGGACTGAAGCAGTTCTTC
CASSLGGLKQFF
>TRBJ1-2|NA|TRBV5-1|TRBD1
TGCGCCAGCAGCTTGGCCGTGGGGGACAGGTACTATGGCTACACCTTC
CASSLAVGDRYYGYTF
>TRBJ2-1|NA|TRBV24-1|NA
TGTGCCACCAGTGACCCCCATGGCAAATTCAATGAGCAGTTCTTC
CATSDPHGKFNEQFF
>TRBJ2-6|NA|TRBV3-1/TRBV3-2|NA
TGTGCCAGCAGCCAAGGGGGCCCTGGGGCCAACGTCCTGACTTTC
CASSQGGPGANVLTF
>TRBJ2-2|NA|TRBV19|TRBD1
TGTGCCAGTAGCGACAGGGACACCGGGGAGCTGTTTTTT
CASSDRDTGELFF
>TRBJ2-7|NA|TRBV5-5|NA
TGTGCCAGCAGCTTAACACCGTCCTACGAGCAGTACTTC
CASSLTPSYEQYF
>TRBJ1-1|NA|TRBV10-2|TRBD1
TGCGCCGGGGGACAGACTAGGGGCACTGAAGCTTTCTTT
CAGGQTRGTEAFF
>TRBJ1-2|NA|TRBV5-6|TRBD1
TGTGCCAGCACCCGGGACAGGGCGGCTTTCTACACCTTC
CASTRDRAAFYTF
>TRBJ1-1|NA|TRBV19|NA
TGTGCCAGTAGTATAGGTCTCGGGACTGAAGCTTTCTTT
CASSIGLGTEAFF
>TRBJ1-5|NA|TRBV12-2|NA
TGTGCAAGTCGCCCCCGATCAGGACAGGGAGAAGATGGTCAGCCCCAGCATTTT
CASRPRSGQGEDGQPQHF
>TRBJ1-5|NA|TRBV7-2|NA
TGTGCCAGCAGCTTCACCCCCAGGGAGCCCCAGCATTTT
CASSFTPREPQHF
>TRBJ1-1|NA|TRBV7-8|NA
TGTGCCAGCAGCTTAGTGTACAGACCTGACGACACTGAAGCTTTCTTT
CASSLVYRPDDTEAFF
>TRBJ2-7|few|TRBV3-1/TRBV3-2|TRBD2
TGTGCCAGCAGCCCACAACGCACTAGCGGGAGCTACGAGCAGTACTTC
CASSPQRTSGSYEQYF
>TRBJ2-5|few|TRBV7-2|NA
TGTGCCAGCAGCTTAGTTCAGAACCAAGAGACCCAGTACTTC
CASSLVQNQETQYF
>TRBJ2-7|NA|TRBV6-5|NA
TGTGCCAGCAGTCGTAGTGCCCCCGGCGAGCAGTACTTC
CASSRSAPGEQYF
>TRBJ1-6|few|TRBV3-1/TRBV3-2|NA
TGTGCCAGCAGCCTCCGAGGTGGTAATAATTCACCCCTCCACTTT
CASSLRGGNNSPLHF
>TRBJ1-1|NA|TRBV6-2/TRBV6-3|NA
TGTGCCAGCAGCTCAAGGGCCCGGACAGCGATGAACACTGAAGCTTTCTTT
CASSSRARTAMNTEAFF
>TRBJ2-1|few|TRBV7-8|NA
TGTGCCAGCAGCTTAGGGGCTGCGGGCAATGAGCAGTTCTTC
CASSLGAAGNEQFF
>TRBJ1-4|few|TRBV2|TRBD1
TGTGCCAGCAGTGAACCGGGACAGGGGAATGAAAAACTGTTTTTT
CASSEPGQGNEKLFF
>TRBJ1-5|NA|TRBV19|TRBD1
TGTGCCAGTAGTATCACCCCAGGGGGCAGGGTGATGAATCAGCCCCAGCATTTT
CASSITPGGRVMNQPQHF
>TRBJ1-2|few|TRBV5-4|TRBD1
TGTGCCAGCAGCGTCAAACAGGGGGCGTTTGGCTACACCTTC
CASSVKQGAFGYTF
>TRBJ1-2|NA|TRBV2|TRBD1
TGTGCCAGCAGCGGACAGGGTAATAGGGATGGCTACACCTTC
CASSGQGNRDGYTF
>TRBJ2-7|NA|TRBV19|NA
TGTGCCAGTAGTTCGGGAAACTACGAGCAGTACTTC
CASSSGNYEQYF
>TRBJ1-5|NA|TRBV2|NA
TGTGCCAGCAGTGAAGGTCAGATTAGCAATCAGCCCCAGCATTTT
CASSEGQISNQPQHF
>TRBJ2-5|NA|TRBV7-9|TRBD2
TGTGCCAGCAGACTCGGGGGGGACGAGACCCAGTACTTC
CASRLGGDETQYF
>TRBJ1-4|NA|TRBV29-1|NA
TGCAGCGTTGAGGAGAGGGAGGGGGAAAAACTGTTTTTT
CSVEEREGEKLFF
>TRBJ1-1|NA|TRBV10-3|NA
TGTGCCATCAGTGAGTCGAAGGGGATCTTGGCTGAAGCTTTCTTT
CAISESKGILAEAFF
>TRBJ1-6|NA|TRBV30|NA
TGTGCCTGGAGGAAACAGAATAATTCACCCCTCCACTTT
CAWRKQNNSPLHF
>TRBJ2-3|NA|TRBV11-2|TRBD2
TGTGCCAGCAGCCCCCGACTAGCGGAACAAGATACGCAGTATTTT
CASSPRLAEQDTQYF
>TRBJ2-5|NA|TRBV4-2|TRBD2
TGTGCCAGCAGTCGAGACACACTAGCGGGCCTCGGTGAAGAGACCCAGTACTTC
CASSRDTLAGLGEETQYF
>TRBJ2-7|NA|TRBV29-1|NA
TGCAGCGTTGATGGAGGAGACGGCCCCTTGGAGCAGTACTTC
CSVDGGDGPLEQYF
>TRBJ2-1|once|TRBV12-3/TRBV12-4|TRBD1
TGTGCCAGCAGACAGGGGTCCTACAATGAGCAGTTCTTC
CASRQGSYNEQFF